A selection of T cell receptor beta chains follows, all from one sample in a study of blood T cell repertoires in COVID-19. Measured with immunoSEQ multiplex PCR; TCRdb has only the in-frame clones, and not every one. The data hold under 300,000 clones, with about 89% observed a single time. The sample taken for sequencing was PBMCs or T cells enriched from blood (not recorded which). Every receptor here comes from a young woman who had recovered from COVID-19. The CDR3 runs from the conserved cysteine through the conserved F or W. A D gene is named only where the DNA matches it firmly. The size of a clone is reported for some rows only, either as once, few or many, or as a class for expanded clones.

>TRBJ2-1|TRBD2|TRBV9|NA
TGTGCCAGCAGCTCCGCGGGAGGGATCTACAATGAGCAGTTCTTC
CASSSAGGIYNEQFF
>TRBJ1-6|TRBD1|TRBV7-9|NA
TGTGCCAGCAGCCCCGGACAGGGGCTCATTTCACCCCTCCACTTT
CASSPGQGLISPLHF
>TRBJ2-2|NA|TRBV15|NA
TGTGCCACCGCCCAGAGCCAAAGGGGAAGGTGGTCCGGGGAGCTGTTTTTT
CATAQSQRGRWSGELFF
>TRBJ1-1|NA|TRBV7-8|NA
TGTGCCAGCAGCTTAGGTGGTCGGGAGGCTGAAGCTTTCTTT
CASSLGGREAEAFF
>TRBJ2-7|NA|TRBV21-1|NA
TGTGCCAGCAGCAAACCCCTGGGACTAGCGGGCCATAGCTCCTACGAGCAGTACTTC
CASSKPLGLAGHSSYEQYF
>TRBJ2-1|NA|TRBV28|once
TGTGCCAGCAGTTTACCGCGCAGGAACAATGAGCAGTTCTTC
CASSLPRRNNEQFF
>TRBJ2-1|TRBD1|TRBV12-5|NA
TGTGCTAGTGTACCCGGGACAGGCTACTACAATGAGCAGTTCTTC
CASVPGTGYYNEQFF
>TRBJ1-1|NA|TRBV19|NA
TGTGCCAGCCTCGGACTGTCGAACACTGAAGCTTTCTTT
CASLGLSNTEAFF
>TRBJ2-7|NA|TRBV15|NA
TGTGCCACCCCGAGGACACTACCCTACGAGCAGTACTTC
CATPRTLPYEQYF
>TRBJ1-6|TRBD1|TRBV28|NA
TGTGCCAGCAGTTTATTGGGGGTTGGGACAGGGCTCGGAACCCTCCACTTT
CASSLLGVGTGLGTLHF
>TRBJ2-1|NA|TRBV6-2/TRBV6-3|NA
TGTGCCAGCAGTTCCGCGGGGGAGCAGTTCTTC
CASSSAGEQFF
>TRBJ2-3|NA|TRBV5-1|NA
TGCGCCAGCAGCTCGGACGGGCCAAGCGGTACGCAGTATTTT
CASSSDGPSGTQYF
>TRBJ2-4|TRBD1|TRBV5-6|NA
TGTGCCAGCAGCCTAGGGTACAGGGGTTCGACCAAAAACATTCAGTACTTC
CASSLGYRGSTKNIQYF
>TRBJ2-5|TRBD1|TRBV28|NA
TGTGCCAGCAGCAGTGGACAGGCAGAGACCCAGTACTTC
CASSSGQAETQYF
>TRBJ2-1|TRBD1|TRBV19|NA
TGTGCCAGTAGTACTCAGGGGGCGCGATACAATGAGCAGTTCTTC
CASSTQGARYNEQFF
>TRBJ2-7|TRBD1|TRBV9|NA
TGTGCCAGCAGCGCCGGACAGGTCTCCTACGAGCAGTACTTC
CASSAGQVSYEQYF
>TRBJ1-6|NA|TRBV3-1/TRBV3-2|NA
TGTGCCAGCAGCCAGACAGATACTAATTCACCCCTCCACTTT
CASSQTDTNSPLHF
>TRBJ1-1|NA|TRBV5-1|NA
TGCGCCAGCTCCGATTGGACTGGGAACACTGAAGCTTTCTTT
CASSDWTGNTEAFF
>TRBJ1-2|TRBD1|TRBV7-9|NA
TGTGCCAGCAGGGAGACAGGGGGCAATGGCTACACCTTC
CASRETGGNGYTF
>TRBJ2-7|TRBD2|TRBV11-2|NA
TGTGCCAGCAGCTTAGGGATAGCGGGACCAGCCTACGAGCAGTACTTC
CASSLGIAGPAYEQYF
>TRBJ1-4|TRBD1|TRBV28|once
TGTGCCAGCAGCTTATCAGGGGGCGCGGAACACGGGAAACTGTTTTTT
CASSLSGGAEHGKLFF
>TRBJ2-5|TRBD1|TRBV24-1|NA
TGTGCCACCAGTGATTTACCCGGGACAGGGATACAAGAGACCCAGTACTTC
CATSDLPGTGIQETQYF
>TRBJ1-2|TRBD1|TRBV3-1/TRBV3-2|NA
TGTGCCAGCAGCGCCACACAGGGGTTGCATGGCTACACCTTC
CASSATQGLHGYTF
>TRBJ2-3|TRBD1|TRBV3-1/TRBV3-2|NA
TGTGCCAGCAGCCAACAACAGGGGTCAGATACGCAGTATTTT
CASSQQQGSDTQYF
>TRBJ2-3|NA|TRBV7-9|NA
TGTGCCAGCAGCTTAGTAGAGGGGTCCAAACAGGGAGACACAGATACGCAGTATTTT
CASSLVEGSKQGDTDTQYF
>TRBJ1-1|TRBD1|TRBV13|NA
TGTGCCAGCAGCTTACCCCCCCGGGACAGTCAAGCTTTCTTT
CASSLPPRDSQAFF
>TRBJ2-1|NA|TRBV6-5|once
TGTGCCAGCAGTTCCTCGCTGAGCTCCTACAATGAGCAGTTCTTC
CASSSSLSSYNEQFF
>TRBJ2-3|NA|TRBV24-1|NA
TGTGCCACCAGTCACGCGGATACGCAGTATTTT
CATSHADTQYF
>TRBJ1-6|NA|TRBV10-3|NA
TGTGCCATCAGTGAGTCGACGGGGTCCTATAATTCACCCCTCCACTTT
CAISESTGSYNSPLHF
>TRBJ2-2|TRBD2|TRBV5-1|NA
TGCGCCAGCAGTTTGGGAGGGACCGGGGAGCTGTTTTTT
CASSLGGTGELFF
>TRBJ1-2|NA|TRBV15|NA
TGTGCCACCAGCAGAGTACCAGGCTCTAACTATGGCTACACCTTC
CATSRVPGSNYGYTF
>TRBJ1-2|NA|TRBV5-4|NA
TGTGCCAGCAGCAATTGGGCCCAGGGTCCGGGTGTTGGCTACACCTTC
CASSNWAQGPGVGYTF
>TRBJ1-1|TRBD1|TRBV10-3|NA
TGTGCCATCAGTTCCCAGGGGGCGAACACTGAAGCTTTCTTT
CAISSQGANTEAFF
>TRBJ1-6|NA|TRBV9|NA
TGTGCCAGCAGCGTTGGGAGATTGGGATCCTCACCCCTCCACTTT
CASSVGRLGSSPLHF
>TRBJ1-1|TRBD1|TRBV19|NA
TGTGCCAGTAGTAGTCCCGGGACAGGGGTGAACACTGAAGCTTTCTTT
CASSSPGTGVNTEAFF
>TRBJ1-6|NA|TRBV28|NA
TGTGCCAGCAGTTTCGGGGGGGCTAGATCACCCCTCCACTTT
CASSFGGARSPLHF
>TRBJ1-2|NA|TRBV24-1|NA
TGTGCCACCAGTGAAAGGGGGTTCGATGGCTACACCTTC
CATSERGFDGYTF
>TRBJ2-7|TRBD1|TRBV9|NA
TGTGCCAGCAGCGTAGGTCAGGGGGTTTACGAGCAGTACTTC
CASSVGQGVYEQYF
>TRBJ1-6|TRBD1|TRBV28|NA
TGTGCCAGCAGGTCGGTTCGGGACAGGGCTAATTCACCCCTCCACTTT
CASRSVRDRANSPLHF
>TRBJ1-4|NA|TRBV5-1|NA
TGCGCCAGCAGCTGGGAGGGCCGGGGTGAAAAACTGTTTTTT
CASSWEGRGEKLFF
>TRBJ1-5|NA|TRBV11-2|NA
TGTGCCAGCAGCCCGAGAGCCGGGACAAAAAATCAGCCCCAGCATTTT
CASSPRAGTKNQPQHF
>TRBJ1-3|NA|TRBV10-3|NA
TGTGCCATCGGCACCGCAAAAGGAAACACCATATATTTT
CAIGTAKGNTIYF
>TRBJ1-1|TRBD1|TRBV5-4|NA
TGTGCCAGCACCAACCCCGGGACAGGGAGTTCCCTGATGAACACTGAAGCTTTCTTT
CASTNPGTGSSLMNTEAFF
>TRBJ2-2|TRBD2|TRBV7-9|NA
TGTGCCAGCAGCTTAGCAAGCGGGGTCGGGGAGCTGTTTTTT
CASSLASGVGELFF
>TRBJ2-1|TRBD2|TRBV24-1|NA
TGTGCCACCAGTGATTTCTCCCTAGCGGGGCGCTACAATGAGCAGTTCTTC
CATSDFSLAGRYNEQFF
>TRBJ2-4|NA|TRBV21-1|NA
TGTGCCAGCAGCAAAAAACCCACCTGGACTAGCGGGGGGAAAAACATTCAGTACTTC
CASSKKPTWTSGGKNIQYF
>TRBJ2-2|TRBD1|TRBV9|NA
TGTGCCAGCAGCGTAGGCAGGGGGACAGGGTACACCGGGGAGCTGTTTTTT
CASSVGRGTGYTGELFF
>TRBJ1-1|NA|TRBV28|once
TGTGCCAGCAGTTTGGTCCAGATGCCGAACACTGAAGCTTTCTTT
CASSLVQMPNTEAFF